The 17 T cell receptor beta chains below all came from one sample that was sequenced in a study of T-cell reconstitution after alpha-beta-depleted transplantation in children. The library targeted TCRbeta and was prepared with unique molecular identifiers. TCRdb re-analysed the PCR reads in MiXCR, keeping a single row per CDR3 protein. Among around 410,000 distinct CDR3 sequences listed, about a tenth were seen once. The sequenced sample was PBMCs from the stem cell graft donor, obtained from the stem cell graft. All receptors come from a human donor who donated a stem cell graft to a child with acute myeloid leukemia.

DNA of the CDR3: TGCGCCAGCAGCAACAACTATGGCTACACCTTC. This codes for CASSNNYGYTF. The V gene is TRBV5-1, the J gene TRBJ1-2; D call uncertain. This CDR3 spans 11 amino acids. V was pared by 4 bases and J by 2 bases, with 3 bases between. Germline-derived CDR1 and CDR2 are SGHRS and YFSETQ.

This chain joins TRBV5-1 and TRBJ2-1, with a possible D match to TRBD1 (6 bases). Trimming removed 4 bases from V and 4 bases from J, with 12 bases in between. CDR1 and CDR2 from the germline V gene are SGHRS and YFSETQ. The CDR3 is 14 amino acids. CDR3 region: CASSAGTPYNEQFF. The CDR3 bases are TGCGCCAGCAGCGCCGGGACACCTTACAATGAGCAGTTCTTC.

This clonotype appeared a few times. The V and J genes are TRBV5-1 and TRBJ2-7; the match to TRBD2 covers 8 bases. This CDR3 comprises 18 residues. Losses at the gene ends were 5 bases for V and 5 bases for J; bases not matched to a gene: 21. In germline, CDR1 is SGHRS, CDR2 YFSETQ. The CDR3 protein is CASRGDTGTRVLANEQYF. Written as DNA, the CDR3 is TGCGCCAGCAGAGGGGATACCGGGACTAGGGTCTTGGCCAACGAGCAGTACTTC.

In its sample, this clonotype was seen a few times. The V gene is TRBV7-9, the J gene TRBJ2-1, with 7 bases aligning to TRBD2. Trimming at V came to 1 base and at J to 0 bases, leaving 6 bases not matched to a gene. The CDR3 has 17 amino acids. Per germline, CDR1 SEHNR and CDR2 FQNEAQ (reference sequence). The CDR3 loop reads CASSLGPSGSSYNEQFF. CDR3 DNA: TGTGCCAGCAGCTTAGGTCCTAGCGGCAGCTCCTACAATGAGCAGTTCTTC.

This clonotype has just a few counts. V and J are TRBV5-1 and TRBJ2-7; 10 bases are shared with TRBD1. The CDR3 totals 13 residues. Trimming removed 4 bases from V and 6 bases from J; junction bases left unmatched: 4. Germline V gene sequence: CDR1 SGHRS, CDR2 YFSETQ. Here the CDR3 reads CASSRGQGTEQYV. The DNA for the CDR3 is TGCGCCAGCAGCCGGGGACAGGGGACCGAGCAGTACGTC.

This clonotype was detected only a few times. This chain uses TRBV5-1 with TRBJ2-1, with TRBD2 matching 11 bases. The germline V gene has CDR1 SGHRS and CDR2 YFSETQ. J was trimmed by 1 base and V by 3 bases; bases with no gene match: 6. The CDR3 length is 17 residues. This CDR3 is CASSSTTSGGSYNEQFF. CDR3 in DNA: TGCGCCAGCAGCTCCACAACTAGCGGGGGATCCTACAATGAGCAGTTCTTC.

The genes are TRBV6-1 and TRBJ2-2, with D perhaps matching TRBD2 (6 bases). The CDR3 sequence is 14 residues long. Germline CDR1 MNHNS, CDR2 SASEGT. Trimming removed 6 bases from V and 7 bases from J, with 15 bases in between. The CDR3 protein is CASSPGGPLGELFF. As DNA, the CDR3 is TGTGCCAGCAGCCCCGGAGGGCCACTCGGGGAGCTGTTTTTT.

CDR3 coding DNA: TGCAGTGCTAGAGATTCCAGATCTCTAACTGGGGAGCAGTACTTC. It specifies CSARDSRSLTGEQYF. The rearrangement links TRBV20-1 to TRBJ2-7; D unclear. The CDR3 is 15 residues long. The V end lost 0 bases, the J end lost 7 bases, and 19 bases lay between the germline ends. Germline V gives CDR1 DFQATT, CDR2 SNEGSKA (reference sequence).

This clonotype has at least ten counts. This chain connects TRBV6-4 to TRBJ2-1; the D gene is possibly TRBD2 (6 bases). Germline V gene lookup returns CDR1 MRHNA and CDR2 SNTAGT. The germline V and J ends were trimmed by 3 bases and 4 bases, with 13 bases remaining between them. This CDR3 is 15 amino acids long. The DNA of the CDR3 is TGTGCCAGCAGTGAAACGACGGGGACTTACAATGAGCAGTTCTTC. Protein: CASSETTGTYNEQFF.

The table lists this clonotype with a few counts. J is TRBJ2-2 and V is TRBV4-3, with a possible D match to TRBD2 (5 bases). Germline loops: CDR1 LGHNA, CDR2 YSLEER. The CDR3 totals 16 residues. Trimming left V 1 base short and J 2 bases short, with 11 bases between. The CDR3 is CASSQVATTNTGELFF. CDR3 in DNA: TGCGCCAGCAGCCAAGTGGCGACTACCAACACCGGGGAGCTGTTTTTT.

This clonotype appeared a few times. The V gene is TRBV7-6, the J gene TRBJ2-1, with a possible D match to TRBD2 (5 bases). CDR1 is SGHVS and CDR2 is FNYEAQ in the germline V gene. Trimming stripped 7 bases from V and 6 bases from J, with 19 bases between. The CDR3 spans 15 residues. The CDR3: CASTLLAADLNEQFF. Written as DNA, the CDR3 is TGTGCCAGCACCCTGCTAGCTGCCGACCTCAATGAGCAGTTCTTC. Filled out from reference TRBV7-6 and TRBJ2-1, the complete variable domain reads GAGVSQSPRYKVTKRGQDVALRCDPISGHVSLYWYRQALGQGPEFLTYFNYEAQQDKSGLPNDRFSAERPEGSISTLTIQRTEQRDSAMYRCASTLLAADLNEQFFGPGTRLTVL.

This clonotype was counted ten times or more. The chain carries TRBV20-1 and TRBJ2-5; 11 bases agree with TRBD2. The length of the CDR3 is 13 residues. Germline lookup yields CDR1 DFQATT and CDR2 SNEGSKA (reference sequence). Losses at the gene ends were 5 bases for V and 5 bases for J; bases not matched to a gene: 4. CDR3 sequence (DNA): TGCAGTGCTCAGACTAGCGGGACGGAGACCCAGTACTTC. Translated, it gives CSAQTSGTETQYF.

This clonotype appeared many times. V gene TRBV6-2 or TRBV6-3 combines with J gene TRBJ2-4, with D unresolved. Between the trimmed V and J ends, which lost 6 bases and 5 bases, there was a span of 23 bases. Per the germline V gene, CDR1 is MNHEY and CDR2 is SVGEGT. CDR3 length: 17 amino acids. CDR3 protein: CASRPTVTNFLQNIQYF. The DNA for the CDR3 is TGTGCCAGCAGACCGACCGTAACAAACTTCCTCCAAAACATTCAGTACTTC.

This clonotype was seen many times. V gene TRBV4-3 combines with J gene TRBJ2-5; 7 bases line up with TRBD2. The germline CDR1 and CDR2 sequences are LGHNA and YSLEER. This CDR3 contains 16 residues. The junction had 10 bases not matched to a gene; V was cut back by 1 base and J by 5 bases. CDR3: CASSQVEPTRGETQYF. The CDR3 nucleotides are TGCGCCAGCAGCCAAGTGGAGCCGACGCGGGGGGAGACCCAGTACTTC.

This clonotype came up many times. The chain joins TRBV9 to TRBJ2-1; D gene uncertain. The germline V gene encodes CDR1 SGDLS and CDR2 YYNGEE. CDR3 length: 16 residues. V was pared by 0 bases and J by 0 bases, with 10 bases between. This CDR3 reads CASSVDGSSSYNEQFF. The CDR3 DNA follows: TGTGCCAGCAGCGTAGACGGGTCAAGCTCCTACAATGAGCAGTTCTTC.

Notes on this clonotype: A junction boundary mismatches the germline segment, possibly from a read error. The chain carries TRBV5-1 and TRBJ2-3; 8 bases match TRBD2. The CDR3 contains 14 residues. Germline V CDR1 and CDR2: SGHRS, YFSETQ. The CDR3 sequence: CASSPGLVTDTHYF. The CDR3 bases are TGCGCCAGCAGCCCGGGACTAGTCACAGATACGCACTATTTT.

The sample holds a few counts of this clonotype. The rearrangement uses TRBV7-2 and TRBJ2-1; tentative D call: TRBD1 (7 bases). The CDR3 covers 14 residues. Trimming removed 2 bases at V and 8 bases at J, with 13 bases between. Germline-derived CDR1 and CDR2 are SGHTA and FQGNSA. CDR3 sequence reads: CASSLFQGGYEQFF. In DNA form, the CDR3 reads TGTGCCAGCAGCTTATTCCAGGGGGGCTATGAGCAGTTCTTC.